A selection of T cell receptor beta chains follows, all from one sample in a study of blood T cell repertoires in COVID-19. Sequenced by immunoSEQ multiplex PCR; TCRdb stores in-frame clones only, minus some. The repertoire holds 300,000 to 450,000 clones, with 85% as singletons. The sequenced material came from peripheral blood. These receptors came from a woman between 18 and 30 years old with acute or convalescent COVID-19. Each CDR3 is given with its conserved first and last residue. A D gene is named only where the DNA matches it firmly. For some rows the clone size is stated as once, few or many, or as a class when expanded; others skip it.

abundance,v_gene,d_gene,j_gene,CDR3aa,CDR3nt
NA,TRBV5-8,TRBD1,TRBJ1-4,CASSPIRTGTNEKLFF,TGTGCCAGCAGCCCTATACGGACAGGAACAAATGAAAAACTGTTTTTT
NA,TRBV9,TRBD2,TRBJ2-3,CASSVIPGGRTDTQYF,TGTGCCAGCAGCGTAATTCCGGGGGGGAGAACAGATACGCAGTATTTT
few,TRBV10-3,TRBD1,TRBJ2-2,CAISGTGKELFF,TGTGCCATCAGTGGGACAGGGAAGGAGCTGTTTTTT
NA,TRBV28,NA,TRBJ2-1,CASSPSDGYYNEQFF,TGTGCCAGCAGCCCTAGCGACGGCTACTACAATGAGCAGTTCTTC
NA,TRBV10-1,TRBD1,TRBJ2-2,CASGRDRTNTGELFF,TGCGCCAGCGGACGGGACAGGACGAACACCGGGGAGCTGTTTTTT
NA,TRBV3-1/TRBV3-2,TRBD2,TRBJ2-1,CASSQASGGASYNEQFF,TGTGCCAGCAGCCAAGCTAGCGGGGGGGCCTCCTACAATGAGCAGTTCTTC
NA,TRBV28,NA,TRBJ1-2,CASSPPRVHLGGYTF,TGTGCCAGCAGTCCCCCGAGGGTCCATTTAGGGGGCTACACCTTC
once,TRBV10-2,TRBD2,TRBJ2-1,CASSDIPGTSGGTYNEQFF,TGCGCCAGCAGTGACATTCCCGGGACTAGCGGGGGGACCTACAATGAGCAGTTCTTC
NA,TRBV30,TRBD1,TRBJ1-4,CAWSGDSEKLFF,TGTGCCTGGAGTGGGGACAGTGAAAAACTGTTTTTT
NA,TRBV7-3,NA,TRBJ2-3,CASSLEGDTQYF,TGTGCCAGCAGCTTAGAGGGAGATACGCAGTATTTT
NA,TRBV4-2,TRBD2,TRBJ2-7,CASSQVLRLAGDYEQYF,TGTGCCAGCAGCCAAGTTTTGCGTCTAGCGGGGGACTACGAGCAGTACTTC
once,TRBV19,NA,TRBJ2-7,CASSKAPDTIYEQYF,TGTGCCAGTAGCAAAGCCCCGGACACAATTTACGAGCAGTACTTC
once,TRBV2,TRBD1,TRBJ1-1,CASGTGGTEAFF,TGTGCCAGCGGGACAGGGGGCACTGAAGCTTTCTTT
once,TRBV5-1,TRBD2,TRBJ2-7,CASSLGTGGPSYEQYF,TGCGCCAGCAGCTTGGGAACGGGAGGGCCTTCCTACGAGCAGTACTTC
NA,TRBV5-5,NA,TRBJ2-5,CASSFGGETQYF,TGTGCCAGCAGCTTCGGAGGGGAGACCCAGTACTTC
NA,TRBV6-5,TRBD1,TRBJ2-3,CASNRAGGITDTQYF,TGTGCCAGCAACAGGGCAGGGGGTATTACAGATACGCAGTATTTT
few,TRBV14,TRBD2,TRBJ2-1,CASSTTSGTYNEQFF,TGTGCCAGCAGCACAACTAGCGGGACTTACAATGAGCAGTTCTTC
NA,TRBV19,NA,TRBJ2-5,CASRDPHYAETQYF,TGTGCCAGTAGAGACCCTCACTACGCCGAGACCCAGTACTTC
NA,TRBV19,NA,TRBJ1-1,CASSIASRDRTEAFF,TGTGCCAGTAGTATAGCCAGCAGGGATCGGACTGAAGCTTTCTTT
NA,TRBV27,NA,TRBJ1-5,CASSMTRPQHF,TGTGCCAGCAGTATGACACGGCCCCAGCATTTT
NA,TRBV19,NA,TRBJ2-1,CASSQYNEQFF,TGTGCCAGTAGTCAGTACAATGAGCAGTTCTTC
NA,TRBV9,TRBD1,TRBJ2-5,CASSVAYTGQGKETQYF,TGTGCCAGCAGCGTAGCGTATACCGGACAGGGGAAAGAGACCCAGTACTTC
NA,TRBV2,NA,TRBJ1-1,CASSETIENGNTEAFF,TGTGCCAGCAGTGAGACAATAGAGAATGGGAACACTGAAGCTTTCTTT
NA,TRBV19,TRBD2,TRBJ2-7,CASNSGREGEQYF,TGTGCCAGTAATAGCGGGAGGGAAGGCGAGCAGTACTTC
NA,TRBV11-2,NA,TRBJ1-2,CASSLDLILVGYTF,TGTGCCAGCAGCTTAGATCTCATTCTAGTGGGCTACACCTTC
NA,TRBV19,TRBD1,TRBJ1-4,CASRPDRGPSEKLFF,TGTGCCAGTAGGCCCGACAGGGGGCCAAGTGAAAAACTGTTTTTT
NA,TRBV5-8,TRBD1,TRBJ1-1,CASSWGTGRTEAFF,TGTGCCAGCAGTTGGGGGACAGGACGGACTGAAGCTTTCTTT